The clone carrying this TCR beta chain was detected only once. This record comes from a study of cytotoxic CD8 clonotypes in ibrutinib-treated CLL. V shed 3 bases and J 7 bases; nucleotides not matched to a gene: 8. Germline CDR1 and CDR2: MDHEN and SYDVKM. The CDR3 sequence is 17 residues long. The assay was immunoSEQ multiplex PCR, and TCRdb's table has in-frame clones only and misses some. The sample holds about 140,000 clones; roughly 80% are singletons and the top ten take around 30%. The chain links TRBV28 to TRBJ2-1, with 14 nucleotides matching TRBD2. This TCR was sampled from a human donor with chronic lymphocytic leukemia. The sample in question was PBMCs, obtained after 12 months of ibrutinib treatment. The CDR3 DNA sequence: TGTGCCAGCAGTTTGGGGACTAGCGGGAGAGGTAGAAATGAGCAGTTCTTC. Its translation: CASSLGTSGRGRNEQFF.